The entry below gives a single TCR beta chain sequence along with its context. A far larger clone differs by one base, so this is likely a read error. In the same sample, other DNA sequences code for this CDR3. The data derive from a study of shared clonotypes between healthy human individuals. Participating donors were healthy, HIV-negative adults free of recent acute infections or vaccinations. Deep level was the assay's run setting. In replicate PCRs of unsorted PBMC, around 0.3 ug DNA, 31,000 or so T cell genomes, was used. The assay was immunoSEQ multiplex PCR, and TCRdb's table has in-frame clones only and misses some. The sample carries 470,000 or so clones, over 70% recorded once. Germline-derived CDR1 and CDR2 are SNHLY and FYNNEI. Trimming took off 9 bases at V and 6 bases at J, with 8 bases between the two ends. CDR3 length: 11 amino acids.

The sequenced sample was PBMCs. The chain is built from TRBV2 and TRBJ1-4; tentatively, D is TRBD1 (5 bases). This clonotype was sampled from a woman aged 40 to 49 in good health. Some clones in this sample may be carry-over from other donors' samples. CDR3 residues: CASQGYEKLFF. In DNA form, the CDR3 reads TGTGCCAGTCAGGGCTATGAAAAACTGTTTTTT.